The clone carrying this T cell receptor beta chain was seen once. Its specificity is not known. The data are from a study of OX40 agonist ivuxolimab in advanced cancers. Study summary: Intravenous ivuxolimab was administered to patients every 2 weeks at 0.01 to 10 mg/kg. General observations from the study: The study observed clonal expansion of CD4+ and CD8+ blood T cells by week 6 at 0.1 to 3.0 mg/kg. Compared with CD4+, CD8+ T cells on average had more expanded clones.

Data came from immunoSEQ multiplex PCR; TCRdb stores just in-frame clones and leaves some out. The table shows about 150,000 clones, with around 93% occurring only once. Trimming cost V 3 bases and J 4 bases, with 12 bases left between them. The CDR3 has 15 amino acids. Germline V gives CDR1 MGHDK, CDR2 SYGVNS. The clonotype comes from an adult with an advanced solid tumor such as melanoma, head and neck, liver or kidney cancer. Sequences were derived from CD4+ or CD8+ T cells sorted from blood, sampled in a trial of the OX40 agonist ivuxolimab. This chain joins TRBV25-1 and TRBJ1-4, with D uncertain. The CDR3 loop reads CASSDSRTINEKLFF. For the CDR3, the DNA is TGTGCCAGCAGTGACTCTAGGACTATTAATGAAAAACTGTTTTTT.